Here is one T cell receptor (beta chain) with its context. The antigen is not known. Germline V gives CDR1 MNHEY, CDR2 SMNVEV (reference sequence). This CDR3 is 14 amino acids long. After removal of 2 bases from V and 7 bases from J, the junction contained 6 bases not matched to a gene. Use of 60 Vbeta and 13 Jbeta primers characterized the PCR. Clones were read by immunoSEQ multiplex PCR, and TCRdb kept only the in-frame ones, dropping some. In the table there are 120,000 or so clones, 78% of which are singletons. The sample belongs to a study of cytomegalovirus exposure and HLA in healthy donors. Study findings and constraints: Per a prior analysis, the majority of TCR beta V segments were productive roughly 87% or roughly 30% of the time. Cytomegalovirus status was reportedly diagnosed by the classifier with high specificity and sensitivity.

The J gene is TRBJ1-2, the V gene TRBV27; the match to TRBD1 covers 8 bases. Material: PBMCs. The TCR originated in a woman in her forties in good health and CMV-seronegative. The CDR3 DNA reads as TGTGCCAGCAGTTTAACCGGACAGGGACGTGGCTACACCTTC. It specifies CASSLTGQGRGYTF.